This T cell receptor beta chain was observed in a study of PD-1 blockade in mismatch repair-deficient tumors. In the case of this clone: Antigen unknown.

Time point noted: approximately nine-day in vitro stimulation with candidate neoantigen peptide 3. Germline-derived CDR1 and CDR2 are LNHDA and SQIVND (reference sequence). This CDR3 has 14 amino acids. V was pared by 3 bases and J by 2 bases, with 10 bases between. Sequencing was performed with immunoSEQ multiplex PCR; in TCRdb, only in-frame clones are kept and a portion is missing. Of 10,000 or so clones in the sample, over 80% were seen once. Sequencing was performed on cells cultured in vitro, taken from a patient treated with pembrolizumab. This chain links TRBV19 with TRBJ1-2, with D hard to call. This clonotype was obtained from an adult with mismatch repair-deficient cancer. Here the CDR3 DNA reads TGTGCCAGTAGTATGTGGGGTTCCAACTATGGCTACACCTTC. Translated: CASSMWGSNYGYTF. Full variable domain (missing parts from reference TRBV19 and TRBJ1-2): DGGITQSPKYLFRKEGQNVTLSCEQNLNHDAMYWYRQDPGQGLRLIYYSQIVNDFQKGDIAEGYSVSREKKESFPLTVTSAQKNPTAFYLCASSMWGSNYGYTFGSGTRLTVV.